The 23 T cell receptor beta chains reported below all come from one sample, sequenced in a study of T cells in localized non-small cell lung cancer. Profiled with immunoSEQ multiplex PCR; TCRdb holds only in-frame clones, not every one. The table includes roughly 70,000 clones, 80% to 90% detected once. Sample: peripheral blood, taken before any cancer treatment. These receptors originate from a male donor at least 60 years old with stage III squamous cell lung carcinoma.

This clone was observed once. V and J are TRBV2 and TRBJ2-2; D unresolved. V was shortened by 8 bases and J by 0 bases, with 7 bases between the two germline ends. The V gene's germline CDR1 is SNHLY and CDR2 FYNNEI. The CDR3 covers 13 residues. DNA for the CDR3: TGTGCCAGCGAAATGTCGAACACCGGGGAGCTGTTTTTT. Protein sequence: CASEMSNTGELFF.

CDR3 DNA sequence: TGCGCCAGCAGCTTAGGTGTAGGGGGCGCAGATACGCAGTATTTT. It translates to CASSLGVGGADTQYF. The rearrangement joins TRBV5-1 to TRBJ2-3; TRBD1 agrees at 7 bases. The CDR3 has 15 residues. Unmatched junction bases numbered 7, after V lost 2 bases and J lost 4 bases. Germline lookup yields CDR1 SGHRS and CDR2 YFSETQ.

CDR3 sequence reads: CASSLPGQGAGETQYF. The DNA for the CDR3 is TGTGCCAGCTCTCTTCCGGGACAGGGGGCAGGAGAGACCCAGTACTTC. J is TRBJ2-5 and V is TRBV18; 12 positions agree with TRBD1. Trimming at V came to 6 bases and at J to 4 bases, leaving 9 bases not matched to a gene. This CDR3 contains 16 residues. Germline CDR1 reads KGHSH; CDR2 reads LQKENI.

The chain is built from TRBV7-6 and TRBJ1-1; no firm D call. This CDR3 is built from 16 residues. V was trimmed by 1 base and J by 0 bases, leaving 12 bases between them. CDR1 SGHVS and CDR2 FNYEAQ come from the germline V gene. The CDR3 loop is CASSLEGPAVNTEAFF. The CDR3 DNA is TGTGCCAGCAGCTTAGAAGGTCCAGCAGTGAACACTGAAGCTTTCTTT.

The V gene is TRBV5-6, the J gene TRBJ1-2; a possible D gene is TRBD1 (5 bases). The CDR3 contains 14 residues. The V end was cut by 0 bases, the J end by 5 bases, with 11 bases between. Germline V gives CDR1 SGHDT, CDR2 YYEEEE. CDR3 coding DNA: TGTGCCAGCAGCTTGGTCGGGGACCGGTATGGCTACACCTTC. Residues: CASSLVGDRYGYTF.

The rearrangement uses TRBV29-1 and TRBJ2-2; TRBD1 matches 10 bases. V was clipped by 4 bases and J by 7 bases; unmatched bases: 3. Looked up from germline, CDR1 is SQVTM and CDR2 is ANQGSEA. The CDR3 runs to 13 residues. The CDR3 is CSVATGGDGELFF. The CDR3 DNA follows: TGCAGCGTTGCGACAGGGGGCGACGGGGAGCTGTTTTTT.

The CDR3 loop reads CASSSGFTVREYTEAFF. The CDR3 nucleotides read TGTGCCAGTAGTTCGGGCTTTACGGTGAGGGAGTACACTGAAGCTTTCTTT. The rearrangement links TRBV19 to TRBJ1-1; no clear D. This CDR3 is built from 17 residues. V lost 5 bases, J lost 3 bases, and 22 bases lay in between. The germline CDR1 and CDR2 sequences are LNHDA and SQIVND (reference sequence).

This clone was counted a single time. The CDR3 region has the DNA TGTGCCAGTAGTCCCCTCAATCAGCCCCAGCATTTT. Its translation is CASSPLNQPQHF. The V gene is TRBV19, the J gene TRBJ1-5; D is unresolved. Germline CDR1 and CDR2: LNHDA and SQIVND (reference sequence). V was trimmed by 5 bases and J by 3 bases, leaving 5 bases between them. CDR3 length: 12 amino acids.

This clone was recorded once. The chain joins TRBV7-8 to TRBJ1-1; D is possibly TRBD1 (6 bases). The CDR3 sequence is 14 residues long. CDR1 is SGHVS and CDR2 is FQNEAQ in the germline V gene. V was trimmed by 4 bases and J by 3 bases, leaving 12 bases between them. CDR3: CASSSPWGHTEAFF. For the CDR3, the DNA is TGTGCCAGCAGCTCTCCTTGGGGGCACACTGAAGCTTTCTTT.

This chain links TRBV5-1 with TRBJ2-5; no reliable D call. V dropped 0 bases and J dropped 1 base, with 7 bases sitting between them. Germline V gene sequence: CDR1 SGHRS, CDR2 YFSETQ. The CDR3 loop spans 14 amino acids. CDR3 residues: CASSLESVQETQYF. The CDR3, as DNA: TGCGCCAGCAGCTTGGAGTCAGTCCAAGAGACCCAGTACTTC.

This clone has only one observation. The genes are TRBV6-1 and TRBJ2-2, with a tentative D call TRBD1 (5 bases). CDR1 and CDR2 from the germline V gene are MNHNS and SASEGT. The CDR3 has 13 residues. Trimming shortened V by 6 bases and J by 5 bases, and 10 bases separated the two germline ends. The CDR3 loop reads CASRERGTGELFF. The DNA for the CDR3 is TGTGCCAGCAGGGAAAGGGGTACCGGGGAGCTGTTTTTT.

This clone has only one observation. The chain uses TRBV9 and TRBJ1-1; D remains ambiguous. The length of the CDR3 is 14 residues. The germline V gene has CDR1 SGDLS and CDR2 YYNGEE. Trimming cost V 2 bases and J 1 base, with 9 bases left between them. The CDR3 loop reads CASSVFTENTEAFF. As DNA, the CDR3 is TGTGCCAGCAGCGTTTTTACAGAGAACACTGAAGCTTTCTTT.

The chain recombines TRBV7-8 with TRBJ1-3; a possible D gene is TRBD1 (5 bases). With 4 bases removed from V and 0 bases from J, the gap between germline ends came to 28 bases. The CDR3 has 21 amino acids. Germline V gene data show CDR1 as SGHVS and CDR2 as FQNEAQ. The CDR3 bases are TGTGCCAGCAGCTCTTTGATAGGGACTCCTTCATGGAGGACCTCTGGAAACACCATATATTTT. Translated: CASSSLIGTPSWRTSGNTIYF.

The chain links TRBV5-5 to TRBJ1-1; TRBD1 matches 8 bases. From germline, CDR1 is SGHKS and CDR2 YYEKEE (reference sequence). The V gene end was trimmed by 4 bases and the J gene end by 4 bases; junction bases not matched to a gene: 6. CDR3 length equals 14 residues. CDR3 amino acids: CASSGQGLSTEAFF. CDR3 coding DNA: TGTGCCAGCAGCGGACAGGGTTTAAGCACTGAAGCTTTCTTT.

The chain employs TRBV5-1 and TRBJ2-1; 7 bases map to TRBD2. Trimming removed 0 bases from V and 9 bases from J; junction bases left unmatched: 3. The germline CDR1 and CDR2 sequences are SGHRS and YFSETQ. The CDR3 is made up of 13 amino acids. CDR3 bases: TGCGCCAGCAGCTTGGGACTAGCCAGTGAGCAGTTCTTC. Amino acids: CASSLGLASEQFF.

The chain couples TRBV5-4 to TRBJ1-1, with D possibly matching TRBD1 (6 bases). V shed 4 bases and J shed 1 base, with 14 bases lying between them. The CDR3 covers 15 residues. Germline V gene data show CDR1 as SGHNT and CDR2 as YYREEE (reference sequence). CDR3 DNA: TGTGCCAGCAGCGCCGGACAGTTAGAGAACACTGAAGCTTTCTTT. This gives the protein CASSAGQLENTEAFF.

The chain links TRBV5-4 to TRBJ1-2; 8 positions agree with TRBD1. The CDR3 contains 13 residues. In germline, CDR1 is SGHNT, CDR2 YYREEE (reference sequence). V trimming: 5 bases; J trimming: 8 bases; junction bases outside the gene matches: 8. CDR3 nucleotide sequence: TGTGCCAGCAGATCCCAGACAGGGGACGGCTACACCTTC. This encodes CASRSQTGDGYTF.

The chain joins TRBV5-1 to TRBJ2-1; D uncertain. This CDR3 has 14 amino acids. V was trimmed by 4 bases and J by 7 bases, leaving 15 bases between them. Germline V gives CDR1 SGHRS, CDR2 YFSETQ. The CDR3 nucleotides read TGCGCCAGCAGCCCCGATCTAAGTAGGAATGAGCAGTTCTTC. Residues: CASSPDLSRNEQFF.

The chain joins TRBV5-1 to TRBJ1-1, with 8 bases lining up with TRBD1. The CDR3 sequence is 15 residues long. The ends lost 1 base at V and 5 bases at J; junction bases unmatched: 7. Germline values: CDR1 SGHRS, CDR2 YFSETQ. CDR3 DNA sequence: TGCGCCAGCAGCTTGTTGACAGGGGTAAAGACTGAAGCTTTCTTT. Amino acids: CASSLLTGVKTEAFF.

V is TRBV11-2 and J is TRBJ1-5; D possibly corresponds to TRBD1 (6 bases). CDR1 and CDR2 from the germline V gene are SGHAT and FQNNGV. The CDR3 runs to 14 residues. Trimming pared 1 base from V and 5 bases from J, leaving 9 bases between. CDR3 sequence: CASSLAGGYQPQHF. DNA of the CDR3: TGTGCCAGCAGCTTAGCGGGGGGCTATCAGCCCCAGCATTTT.

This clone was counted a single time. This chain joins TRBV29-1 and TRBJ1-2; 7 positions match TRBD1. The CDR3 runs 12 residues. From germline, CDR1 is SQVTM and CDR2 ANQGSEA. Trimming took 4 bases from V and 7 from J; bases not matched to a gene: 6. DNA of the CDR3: TGCAGCGTTGTTAAGGGGGCGCGTGGCTACACCTTC. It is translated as CSVVKGARGYTF.

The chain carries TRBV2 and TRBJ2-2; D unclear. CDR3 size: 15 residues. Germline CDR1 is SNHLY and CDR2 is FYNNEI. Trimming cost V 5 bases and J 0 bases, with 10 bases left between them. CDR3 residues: CASSLDGPNTGELFF. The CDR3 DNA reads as TGTGCCAGCAGTTTGGACGGACCGAACACCGGGGAGCTGTTTTTT.

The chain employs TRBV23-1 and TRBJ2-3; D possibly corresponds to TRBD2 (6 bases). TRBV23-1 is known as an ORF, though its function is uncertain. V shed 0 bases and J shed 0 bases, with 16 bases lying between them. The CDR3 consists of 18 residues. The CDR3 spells CASSQSSGLNTSTDTQYF. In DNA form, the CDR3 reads TGCGCCAGCAGTCAATCCTCGGGACTGAACACTAGCACAGATACGCAGTATTTT.